The clone carrying this T cell receptor beta chain was counted only a few times. Its antigen is unidentified. After constant-region reverse-primer amplification, full-length variable regions underwent semi-nested PCR with Nested Universal Primer A. One entry per CDR3 protein, called by TCRdb with MiXCR from the 5' RACE reads. The sample includes 35,000 to 50,000 distinct CDR3 sequences, roughly 21% of them seen just once. Looked up from germline, CDR1 is DFQATT and CDR2 is SNEGSKA (reference sequence). The CDR3 runs 15 residues. V was pared by 4 bases and J by 2 bases, with 8 bases of the junction left unmatched. Study conclusions and caveats: In terms of TCR gene usage, tumor memory CD4+ T cells clustered together with blood and lymph node memory CD4+ cells, as well as with lymph node naive CD4+ cells. Tumor-infiltrating Treg TCR alpha and beta sequences overlapped most with tumor naive CD4+ T cells, then blood naive.

Cells sorted as Tregs were CD4+, CD25+ and CD127-/low. This chain links TRBV20-1 with TRBJ2-1; TRBD2 matches at 7 bases. The TCR was taken from a female donor with breast cancer. Sequenced input: Tregs sorted from blood. Here the CDR3 reads CSAKNRGSTYNEQFF. CDR3 DNA: TGCAGTGCTAAGAATCGCGGGAGTACCTACAATGAGCAGTTCTTC.